This T cell receptor beta chain originates from a study of T cells in localized non-small cell lung cancer. Whole-study findings and limits: Tumor showed lower T cell clonality than uninvolved adjacent lung, where it was highest. There was an association of higher blood T cell density with longer overall survival.

The table lists this clone with a few counts. Its antigen is still unknown. Atypia-free adjacent lung was sampled at least 2 cm beyond the tumor margin. Repertoires were generated with immunoSEQ multiplex PCR, while TCRdb's copy carries only in-frame clones and drops some. The data show around 2,000 clones, around 22% seen once. Here the sequenced sample was normal lung tissue next to the tumor, taken before any cancer treatment. This receptor was obtained from a male donor older than 55 with stage I lung adenocarcinoma.

CDR3 bases: TGTGCCAGCAGACCAAGGGGATGGCAAGAGACCCAGTACTTC. Amino acid sequence: CASRPRGWQETQYF. The chain recombines TRBV11-3 with TRBJ2-5; D may be TRBD1 (5 bases). V lost 6 bases, J lost 2 bases, and 13 bases lay in between. This CDR3 contains 14 residues. Per the germline V gene, CDR1 is SGHNT and CDR2 is YENEEA.